This T cell receptor (beta chain) stems from a study of blood T cell repertoires in COVID-19 (TCRdb year 2020). Context from the whole study: Collaborator samples came from the United States, Italy and Spain and covered acute and convalescent phases of COVID-19. The prospective study material was composed of cDNA or gDNA derived from T cells, B-cell-depleted T cells, or PBMCs. Deeply sampled blood TCRbeta repertoires from subjects exposed to, actively infected with, or recovered from COVID-19 were included in the dataset. The repertoires were made available in a free public database intended to serve as a resource for research on the immune response to SARS-CoV-2. The samples were drawn from the first 160 participants of the ongoing ImmuneRACE study and from about 1,200 subjects provided by 6 global collaborators. Sample metadata almost always included a de-identified subject ID, COVID-19 status, age in years and sex. Where HLA class I and class II types were available, the types were taken from metadata supplied by the sample provider, not from assay-based typing. Beyond this particular receptor, the publication reports: How much clinical and demographic metadata was included differed by source and by participant, and the metadata was provided uncurated.

Whole blood was collected in K2EDTA tubes by collaborating institutions according to the institutions' own protocols. For TCRbeta analysis, collaborators shipped samples in one of three forms: frozen whole blood, isolated PBMCs, or DNA extracted from either of those sample types. As for this clone: Its cognate antigen has yet to be identified. It has no much larger one-base neighbor in the sample; base qualities were not kept.

TCRbeta CDR3 regions were amplified from genomic DNA by means of the immunoSEQ Assay, a bias-controlled multiplex PCR. The published analysis was carried out like this. The number of nucleated cells in each sample was estimated by amplification of reference gene primers within the assay. Sequence reads were collapsed and filtered to measure the absolute abundance of every unique TCRbeta CDR3 rearrangement. For each sample, productive Simpson clonality was calculated as the square root of Simpson's diversity index across productive rearrangements. Not all clones reach the TCRdb copy of this immuneACCESS table, which keeps in-frame sequences only. Checked studies attribute under half of the gap to unresolved V genes and leave the rest unexplained. V and J calls and clone size follow that table, whereas D and trimming were derived from the DNA. The sample includes some 160,000 clones, with more than 75% observed a single time. The top ten hold approximately 2.2% of the sample.

V lost 2 bases and J lost 10 bases, and the count of bases not matched to a germline gene is 7. There are 15 amino acids in the CDR3, from cysteine to phenylalanine inclusive. The CDR3 DNA has 45 bases and is translated from base 1. Sequences MNHEY (CDR1) and SVGAGI (CDR2) are obtained from the germline V gene. Sequencing was carried out using peripheral blood. In this chain, TRBV6-5 is recombined with TRBJ1-6; 8 nucleotides in the junction match TRBD1. The sequence derives from a man aged 18 to 30 with acute or convalescent COVID-19. The encoded CDR3 is CASSYGGTGWSPLHF. The nucleotides are TGTGCCAGCAGTTACGGCGGGACAGGTTGGTCACCCCTCCACTTT.